This is a list of T cell receptor beta chains from one sample in a study of a mutant IDH1 vaccine in newly diagnosed glioma. Libraries were prepared by immunoSEQ multiplex PCR; TCRdb keeps only in-frame clonotypes and omits some of them. The table has some 45,000 clones, around 83% seen once. Antigens of these TCRs are unknown. Here the sequenced sample was PBMCs, taken from a glioma patient whose treatment included an IDH1 peptide vaccine. The receptor set was obtained from a woman aged 45-59 years with glioma. CDR3s include the opening cysteine and the closing phenylalanine or tryptophan.

TRBV19,TRBJ2-1,15,CASSMAGMSYNEQFF
TRBV29-1,TRBJ2-7,12,CSVQSISYEQYF
TRBV6-5,TRBJ1-5,15,CASSLSGTGLEPQHF
TRBV19,TRBJ1-5,14,CASSFQGSNQPQHF
TRBV5-1,TRBJ1-3,18,CASSMTTGVQVSGNTIYF
TRBV5-4,TRBJ2-5,15,CASSFSGGIQETQYF
TRBV9,TRBJ2-2,16,CASSPRTGANTGELFF
TRBV6-5,TRBJ1-5,14,CASSYSTGNQPQHF
TRBV15,TRBJ2-1,15,CATSSRGSPYNEQFF
TRBV10-3,TRBJ2-1,17,CAIPGTSGPSSYNEQFF
TRBV5-6,TRBJ2-7,14,CASSPGRGIYEQYF
TRBV6-6,TRBJ2-7,12,CASSKGDREQYF
TRBV13,TRBJ2-1,17,CASSLGVRDQTYNEQFF
TRBV11-1,TRBJ2-2,14,CASSAGPNTGELFF
TRBV5-1,TRBJ2-1,13,CASSSGPGGEQFF
TRBV5-4,TRBJ2-3,14,CASSQDRGTDTQYF
TRBV19,TRBJ1-6,12,CASSNAHSPLHF
TRBV15,TRBJ1-6,13,CAAGTAYNSPLHF
TRBV19,TRBJ2-7,12,CASSRNLREQYF
TRBV9,TRBJ2-1,12,CASSGLYNEQFF
TRBV30,TRBJ1-3,12,CAWSVSGNTIYF
TRBV6-6,TRBJ1-2,15,CASSQRTGDNYGYTF
TRBV2,TRBJ1-6,13,CASRSEQNSPLHF
TRBV9,TRBJ1-5,15,CASSLSSGIHQPQHF
TRBV2,TRBJ2-3,13,CARRLAGTDTQYF
TRBV9,TRBJ2-2,12,CASSPGGGELFF
TRBV6-4,TRBJ2-3,14,CASSDSHSTDTQYF
TRBV5-1,TRBJ1-2,15,CASSPDRIQNYGYTF
TRBV28,TRBJ1-5,16,CASSPTGGRRNQPQHF
TRBV19,TRBJ1-4,17,CASSIGAGVHENEKLFF
TRBV30,TRBJ1-4,14,CAWSRTATNEKLFF
TRBV7-9,TRBJ1-1,13,CASSPSMNTEAFF
TRBV29-1,TRBJ1-2,13,CSVDGQGQDGYTF
TRBV5-1,TRBJ2-2,15,CASSERTGDTGELFF
TRBV5-1,TRBJ1-2,15,CASSWERGDVDGYTF
TRBV2,TRBJ2-3,14,CATKGVPSTDTQYF
TRBV7-9,TRBJ2-2,14,CASSPGTTTGELFF
TRBV4-1,TRBJ1-1,17,CASITLGGGPEGTEAFF
TRBV30,TRBJ1-4,12,CAWSGTKEKLFF
TRBV7-6,TRBJ2-2,12,CASSAISGELFF
TRBV9,TRBJ2-5,16,CASSVGAAGGEETQYF
TRBV10-3,TRBJ2-7,14,CATNFGDRGYEQYF
TRBV2,TRBJ2-7,13,CASGQGALGEQYF
TRBV7-9,TRBJ1-2,14,CASSSPGGGNGYTF
TRBV7-9,TRBJ2-7,15,CASSLTGTGFYEQYF
TRBV5-1,TRBJ1-1,14,CASSFGTENTEAFF
TRBV7-2,TRBJ2-5,13,CASSFGHGETQYF
TRBV5-1,TRBJ2-2,12,CASSLATGELFF
TRBV18,TRBJ2-2,15,CASSALDRRTGELFF